Given below is one TCR beta chain in context. The antigen is unknown. Negative isolation was used for CD8+ and CD4+ T cells and FACS enrichment for TEMRA cells. The sample comes from a study of CD8 T cells in Susac syndrome. Points from the study as a whole: It was acknowledged by the study that relatively few individuals were included in its TCR sequencing and HLA analysis.

Reverse transcription of roughly 0.5 to 1 ug RNA was carried out with random hexamers. Multiplex immunoSEQ PCR targeted 54 Vbeta and 13 Jbeta TCR beta segments. TCRdb recomputed calls from the immunoSEQ multiplex PCR reads with MiXCR, one row per CDR3 protein. The table includes around 180,000 distinct CDR3 sequences, 90% to 96% detected once. Sequencing was done on a sample of CD4+ T cells from PBMCs. This TCR was sampled from a human donor with multiple sclerosis.

The CDR3 spells CSVADRDSGNTIYF. The CDR3 DNA reads as TGCAGCGTCGCCGACAGGGACTCTGGAAACACCATATATTTT. This chain uses TRBV29-1 with TRBJ1-3, with 7 nucleotides matching TRBD1. The V gene's germline CDR1 is SQVTM and CDR2 ANQGSEA. The CDR3 has 14 amino acids. The V gene end was trimmed by 6 bases and the J gene end by 0 bases; junction bases not matched to a gene: 5.